Following are 23 T cell receptor beta chains from one sample sequenced in a study of post-analysis software for immune sequencing data. General observations from the study: TRBV segments more frequent in patients than in controls numbered roughly five and included TRBV5-6, TRBV5-1 and TRBV20-1.

The antigens for these receptors are not known. Libraries were made from TCR beta cDNA, and they carried unique molecular identifiers. TCRdb re-derived calls from the PCR reads in MiXCR, one entry per CDR3 protein. The sample has approximately 180,000 distinct CDR3 sequences, about 29% seen once; the top ten hold about 1.4%. Material: blood. The receptors shown here come from a girl aged 5-17 years with multiple sclerosis.

The table lists this clonotype with a few counts. The gene calls are TRBV20-1 and TRBJ2-1; possibly TRBD1 for D (6 bases). V lost 6 bases to trimming and J lost 2 bases, with 20 bases between them. The germline V gene encodes CDR1 DFQATT and CDR2 SNEGSKA (reference sequence). This CDR3 contains 16 residues. The CDR3, as DNA: TGCAGTGCCAGACCCCCAACAGGGCTCACCTACAATGAGCAGTTCTTC. This gives the protein CSARPPTGLTYNEQFF.

V and J are TRBV27 and TRBJ1-2, with TRBD1 identical over 11 bases. Per germline, CDR1 MNHEY and CDR2 SMNVEV (reference sequence). V shed 5 bases and J 10 bases; nucleotides not matched to a gene: 9. There are 14 residues in the CDR3. CDR3 sequence: CASSLPGTGGFYTF. DNA for the CDR3: TGTGCCAGCAGTCTACCAGGGACAGGGGGATTCTACACCTTC.

This clonotype was seen repeatedly, ten times or more. V gene TRBV4-1 combines with J gene TRBJ1-4; D gene ambiguous. Trimming left V 2 bases short and J 6 bases short, with 13 bases between. Germline CDR1 is MGHRA and CDR2 is YSYEKL. The CDR3 consists of 15 residues. As DNA, the CDR3 is TGCGCCAGCAGCCAACAGGACGGCTGGGATGAAAAACTGTTTTTT. This encodes CASSQQDGWDEKLFF.

This clonotype has at least ten counts. CDR3 DNA: TGTGCCAGCAAGGCGGGAGGATTAACGGCAGATACGCAGTATTTT. Its translation is CASKAGGLTADTQYF. The rearrangement uses TRBV12-3 or TRBV12-4 and TRBJ2-3; TRBD2 aligns across 8 bases. With V trimmed by 7 bases and J by 4 bases, 10 bases remained unmatched. The CDR3 consists of 15 residues.

CDR3 protein: CSVEGHKGNEQFF. CDR3 DNA: TGCAGCGTTGAAGGACACAAAGGAAATGAGCAGTTCTTC. This sequence joins TRBV29-1 and TRBJ2-1, with D hard to call. The CDR3 sequence is 13 residues long. Germline assignment: CDR1 SQVTM and CDR2 ANQGSEA. V lost 1 base, J lost 7 bases, and 11 bases lay in between.

In regard to this clonotype: At one end the junction does not follow the germline gene, possibly because of a read error. The DNA of the CDR3 is TGTGCCAGCACTTTAAACATGAATCAGCCCCAGCATTTT. Residues: CASTLNMNQPQHF. The rearrangement links TRBV28 to TRBJ1-5; D not resolved. The germline gives CDR1 MDHEN, CDR2 SYDVKM. The CDR3 covers 13 residues.

Of note for this clonotype: A single base separates this from a much larger clone, so it may be a read error. This chain connects TRBV29-1 to TRBJ2-1, with 9 bases lining up with TRBD2. The DNA end is more similar to TRBJ2-7, so the J call may be wrong. Germline CDR1 is SQVTM and CDR2 is ANQGSEA. The CDR3 sequence is 13 residues long. The CDR3 is CSVGTSEYNEQYF. CDR3 DNA: TGCAGCGTTGGGACTAGCGAATACAATGAGCAGTACTTC.

This clonotype was counted only a few times. The chain joins TRBV12-3 or TRBV12-4 to TRBJ2-7; 8 bases agree with TRBD2. Germline trimming cut 8 bases from V and 0 bases from J; bases unmatched to any gene: 15. CDR3 length: 17 amino acids. The CDR3 loop reads CASCSSLAGSPSYEQYF. The CDR3 DNA is TGTGCCAGCTGCTCTTCTTTAGCGGGGTCCCCCTCCTACGAGCAGTACTTC.

The V gene is TRBV12-3 or TRBV12-4, the J gene TRBJ2-7; TRBD2 matches 12 bases. Germline trimming cut 5 bases from V and 9 bases from J; bases unmatched to any gene: 8. The CDR3 length is 14 residues. The CDR3 spells CASSPSGREWGQYF. For the CDR3, the DNA is TGTGCCAGCAGTCCTAGCGGGAGGGAGTGGGGGCAGTACTTC.

This clonotype was counted only a few times. DNA of the CDR3: TGTGCCAGCAGTGACCTACGGCGTGATCTGGACACTGAAGCTTTCTTT. Translation: CASSDLRRDLDTEAFF. This rearrangement joins TRBV25-1 to TRBJ1-1; D not resolved. Germline V gives CDR1 MGHDK, CDR2 SYGVNS. V lost 3 bases, J lost 3 bases, and 17 bases lay in between. The CDR3 is 16 residues long.

This clonotype was found many times. The chain recombines TRBV20-1 with TRBJ2-7, with TRBD2 identical over 9 bases. Germline loops: CDR1 DFQATT, CDR2 SNEGSKA (reference sequence). Losses at the gene ends were 1 base for V and 0 bases for J; bases not matched to a gene: 4. The CDR3 is 15 residues long. The CDR3 DNA sequence: TGCAGTGCTAGAGTTGTAGCGGGAGCCTCCTACGAGCAGTACTTC. Translation: CSARVVAGASYEQYF.

The rearrangement uses TRBV19 and TRBJ1-2, with 9 bases aligning to TRBD1. CDR1 is LNHDA and CDR2 is SQIVND in the germline V gene (reference sequence). This CDR3 is built from 13 residues. With 9 bases clipped from V and 7 bases from J, the junction kept 9 bases outside the gene matches. CDR3 residues: CASSPRTGAGYTF. The CDR3 bases are TGTGCCAGCTCCCCTAGGACAGGGGCTGGCTACACCTTC.

For this clonotype: It is likely a read error, because the conserved phenylalanine at the end of the CDR3 is missing. It is unclear where the CDR3 begins or ends on the DNA, so no DNA is shown, and the CDR3 is as TCRdb lists it. The chain combines TRBV7-3 with TRBJ2-5. CDR1 is SGHTA, CDR2 FQGTGA, per germline. From its first to its last residue, the CDR3 has 15 amino acids. CDR3 sequence reads: CASSIGVQSGYTFGS.

CDR3 sequence reads: CSASLFVGPNEQFF. DNA of the CDR3: TGCAGTGCTAGTTTATTTGTCGGGCCTAATGAGCAGTTCTTC. The chain is built from TRBV20-1 and TRBJ2-1; D is undetermined. This CDR3 comprises 14 residues. V was clipped by 3 bases and J by 7 bases, with 16 bases between them. Germline V gene sequence: CDR1 DFQATT, CDR2 SNEGSKA (reference sequence).

This chain joins TRBV14 and TRBJ2-7, with D uncertain. The germline V and J ends were trimmed by 1 base and 0 bases, with 10 bases remaining between them. The CDR3 covers 15 residues. Per the germline V gene, CDR1 is SGHDN and CDR2 is FVKESK. The CDR3 is CASSQGAWDSYEQYF. The CDR3 region has the DNA TGTGCCAGCAGCCAAGGTGCTTGGGACTCCTACGAGCAGTACTTC.

This clonotype appeared a few times. The gene calls are TRBV7-2 and TRBJ1-3; D is ambiguous. V lost 5 bases and J lost 1, with 12 bases in between. From germline, CDR1 is SGHTA and CDR2 FQGNSA. The CDR3 contains 15 residues. CDR3 residues: CASSRVGFSGNTIYF. For the CDR3, the DNA is TGTGCCAGCAGCCGGGTCGGGTTTTCTGGAAACACCATATATTTT.

About this clonotype: A read error may be the cause here, since a much bigger clone is one base away. This sequence joins TRBV5-1 and TRBJ1-1, with D unclear. The germline V gene has CDR1 SGHRS and CDR2 YFSETQ. The CDR3 consists of 15 residues. CDR3 bases: TGCGCCAGCAGCTTGGACCCCTCCTCGAACACTGACGCTTTCTTT. This translates into CASSLDPSSNTDAFF.

The count of this clonotype is one. V is TRBV5-1 and J is TRBJ1-1, with D possibly being TRBD1 (6 bases). From germline, CDR1 is SGHRS and CDR2 YFSETQ. The CDR3 runs to 13 residues. The germline V and J ends were trimmed by 5 bases and 4 bases, with 12 bases remaining between them. The CDR3 region is CASSGQSGTEAFF. Here the CDR3 DNA reads TGCGCCAGCAGTGGACAGTCGGGCACTGAAGCTTTCTTT.

There are many counts of this clonotype. This sequence joins TRBV3-1 and TRBJ2-7; D not certain. Germline assignment: CDR1 LGHDT and CDR2 YNNKEL (reference sequence). CDR3 size: 15 residues. V shed 0 bases and J shed 4 bases, with 13 bases lying between them. CDR3 amino acids: CASSQEGRVQYEQYF. As DNA, the CDR3 is TGTGCCAGCAGCCAAGAAGGACGGGTACAGTACGAGCAGTACTTC.

The genes are TRBV27 and TRBJ2-4; 7 bases are a match to TRBD1. The CDR3 runs to 13 residues. CDR1 and CDR2 (germline): MNHEY, SMNVEV (reference sequence). V lost 6 bases, J lost 8 bases, and 7 bases stayed unmatched. The DNA for the CDR3 is TGTGCCAGCAGACGGGGACAGTACCACATTCAGTACTTC. This sequence encodes CASRRGQYHIQYF.

This clonotype has at least ten counts. Written as DNA, the CDR3 is TGTGCCAGTAGCACCGGGGGCTACGAGCAGTACTTC. Residues: CASSTGGYEQYF. The chain has TRBV19 and TRBJ2-7, with D tentatively TRBD2 (6 bases). V was pared by 6 bases and J by 3 bases, with 9 bases between. Per germline, CDR1 LNHDA and CDR2 SQIVND (reference sequence). The CDR3 runs 12 residues.

The table lists this clonotype with many counts. The gene calls are TRBV20-1 and TRBJ2-1; D not resolved. V lost 1 base and J 5 bases, leaving 6 bases between the germline ends. The length of the CDR3 is 12 residues. The V gene's germline CDR1 is DFQATT and CDR2 SNEGSKA (reference sequence). The CDR3 DNA reads as TGCAGTGCTAGAGCCGTAGACAATGAGCAGTTCTTC. Its protein product is CSARAVDNEQFF.

V gene TRBV12-3 or TRBV12-4 combines with J gene TRBJ1-2; no reliable D call. The germline V and J ends were trimmed by 7 bases and 0 bases, with 12 bases remaining between them. There are 14 residues in the CDR3. CDR3 in amino acids: CASTTEGTNYGYTF. The CDR3, as DNA: TGTGCCAGCACCACGGAGGGTACTAACTATGGCTACACCTTC.